One sample yielded the 21 T cell receptor beta chains listed below, sequenced in a study of cytomegalovirus exposure and HLA in healthy donors. Use of 60 Vbeta and 13 Jbeta primers characterized the PCR. Assay used: immunoSEQ multiplex PCR; TCRdb lists only in-frame clones, some missing. The table has 99,000 or so clones, roughly 15% seen once. Input material: PBMCs. The receptors stem from a female donor in good health and CMV-seronegative.

The chain recombines TRBV4-3 with TRBJ2-1, with 7 positions matching TRBD2. Germline values: CDR1 LGHNA, CDR2 YSLEER. The CDR3 length is 16 residues. Trimming removed 0 bases from V and 8 bases from J; junction bases left unmatched: 10. Here the CDR3 DNA reads TGCGCCAGCAGCCAAGATTTGCCAGCGGGGAGGGATGAGCAGTTCTTC. This encodes CASSQDLPAGRDEQFF.

This chain joins TRBV25-1 and TRBJ1-4; 7 bases agree with TRBD1. The ends lost 2 bases at V and 8 bases at J; junction bases unmatched: 11. This CDR3 contains 16 residues. From germline, CDR1 is MGHDK and CDR2 SYGVNS. The DNA of the CDR3 is TGTGCCAGCAGTGAAGCGGTCGTGACAGGGCACGAAAAACTGTTTTTT. It specifies CASSEAVVTGHEKLFF.

This chain uses TRBV18 with TRBJ1-1, with TRBD1 matching 7 bases. This CDR3 has 15 amino acids. With 5 bases clipped from V and 1 base from J, the junction kept 7 bases outside the gene matches. The germline CDR1 and CDR2 sequences are KGHSH and LQKENI. In nucleotides, the CDR3 is TGTGCCAGCTCAGCCCGACAGGGAGGGAACACTGAAGCTTTCTTT. Its protein is CASSARQGGNTEAFF.

This sequence joins TRBV18 and TRBJ1-1; D unclear. CDR1 and CDR2 (germline): KGHSH, LQKENI. This CDR3 has 15 residues. V lost 0 bases to trimming and J lost 0 bases, with 8 bases between them. CDR3 bases: TGTGCCAGCTCACCACCACTCCGCATGAACACTGAAGCTTTCTTT. Its protein is CASSPPLRMNTEAFF.

As concerns this clone: This specimen includes other DNA sequences encoding the same CDR3. V and J are TRBV6-5 and TRBJ2-2; maybe TRBD2 (5 bases). V lost 5 bases to trimming and J lost 6 bases, with 13 bases between them. This CDR3 region has 14 residues. The germline gives CDR1 MNHEY, CDR2 SVGAGI. CDR3 sequence (DNA): TGTGCCAGCAGTGGACGGGGATACTCCGGGGAGCTGTTTTTT. Amino acids: CASSGRGYSGELFF.

V gene TRBV29-1 combines with J gene TRBJ2-5, with D maybe TRBD1 (6 bases). Trimming removed 6 bases at V and 3 bases at J, with 23 bases between. Germline CDR1 SQVTM, CDR2 ANQGSEA. The CDR3 is made up of 16 amino acids. The CDR3 DNA sequence: TGCAGCGTCAGAGGTTTCTCGGGCTACAGGGAAGAGACCCAGTACTTC. This sequence encodes CSVRGFSGYREETQYF.

The rearrangement joins TRBV13 to TRBJ1-2; D is possibly TRBD1 (5 bases). Trimming shortened V by 3 bases and J by 2 bases, and 16 bases separated the two germline ends. Germline loops: CDR1 PRHDT, CDR2 FYEKMQ (reference sequence). This CDR3 has 16 residues. CDR3 sequence (DNA): TGTGCCAGCAGCTTTGGAACGGGGGTACCCAACTATGGCTACACCTTC. Its translation: CASSFGTGVPNYGYTF.

The V call is TRBV6-5, the J call TRBJ1-5, with 8 bases identical to TRBD1. The CDR3 runs to 15 residues. The V gene's germline CDR1 is MNHEY and CDR2 SVGAGI. With 6 bases clipped from V and 0 bases from J, the junction kept 4 bases outside the gene matches. The CDR3 loop is CASSPDRDSNQPQHF. CDR3 DNA: TGTGCCAGCAGCCCGGACAGGGATAGCAATCAGCCCCAGCATTTT.

This chain links TRBV2 with TRBJ1-2, with 8 bases lining up with TRBD1. Germline V gives CDR1 SNHLY, CDR2 FYNNEI. Trimming removed 1 base from V and 4 bases from J; junction bases left unmatched: 5. The CDR3 spans 15 residues. CDR3: CASSEDRGGLYGYTF. The CDR3 bases are TGTGCCAGCAGTGAAGACAGGGGGGGACTCTATGGCTACACCTTC.

This chain links TRBV30 with TRBJ1-3; a possible D gene is TRBD1 (5 bases). The CDR3 sequence is 14 residues long. Trimming took 1 base from V and 4 from J, leaving 11 bases between them. CDR1 GTSNPN and CDR2 SVGIG come from the germline V gene (reference sequence). The CDR3 sequence is CAWSAWGPGNTIYF. CDR3 bases: TGTGCCTGGAGTGCCTGGGGCCCCGGAAACACCATATATTTT.

The chain is built from TRBV14 and TRBJ1-4; D remains ambiguous. V lost 1 base, J lost 6 bases, and 9 bases lay in between. This CDR3 is built from 14 residues. Germline CDR1 is SGHDN and CDR2 is FVKESK. The CDR3 DNA sequence: TGTGCCAGCAGCCAAGCCAGGTGGGATGAAAAACTGTTTTTT. It specifies CASSQARWDEKLFF.

The DNA of the CDR3 is TGTGCCAGCAGCGTACTAGGGGACACTGAAGCTTTCTTT. Translation gives CASSVLGDTEAFF. This rearrangement joins TRBV9 to TRBJ1-1; the D gene is possibly TRBD1 (5 bases). The V gene's germline CDR1 is SGDLS and CDR2 YYNGEE. The V end was cut by 1 base, the J end by 3 bases, with 7 bases between. The CDR3 is 13 amino acids.

V gene TRBV2 combines with J gene TRBJ2-1; D unclear. The length of the CDR3 is 14 residues. V was trimmed by 5 bases and J by 4 bases, leaving 12 bases between them. Germline V gene lookup returns CDR1 SNHLY and CDR2 FYNNEI. The CDR3 DNA reads TGTGCCAGCAGTTACGAGGTCCGATACAATGAGCAGTTCTTC. Amino acids: CASSYEVRYNEQFF.

The genes are TRBV14 and TRBJ2-1; the match to TRBD2 covers 9 bases. J was trimmed by 4 bases and V by 5 bases; bases with no gene match: 6. The CDR3 loop spans 15 amino acids. Looked up from germline, CDR1 is SGHDN and CDR2 is FVKESK. The CDR3 protein is CASSGLAGPYNEQFF. CDR3 DNA sequence: TGTGCCAGCAGCGGCCTAGCGGGGCCATACAATGAGCAGTTCTTC. The full variable domain, its missing parts supplied by reference TRBV14 and TRBJ2-1, is EAGVTQFPSHSVIEKGQTVTLRCDPISGHDNLYWYRRVMGKEIKFLLHFVKESKQDESGMPNNRFLAERTGGTYSTLKVQPAELEDSGVYFCASSGLAGPYNEQFFGPGTRLTVL.

The chain links TRBV7-8 to TRBJ2-1; TRBD2 agrees at 7 bases. Looked up from germline, CDR1 is SGHVS and CDR2 is FQNEAQ. V lost 4 bases to trimming and J lost 0 bases; unmatched junction nucleotides: 6. This CDR3 region has 16 residues. The CDR3 coding sequence is TGTGCCAGCAGCTCCTCCGGCGGGGGCTCCTACAATGAGCAGTTCTTC. Protein: CASSSSGGGSYNEQFF.

This clone has more than one count but fewer than ten. This chain connects TRBV5-1 to TRBJ1-3; no firm D call. The length of the CDR3 is 13 residues. Germline V lookup: CDR1 SGHRS, CDR2 YFSETQ. Trimming cost V 0 bases and J 7 bases, with 8 bases left between them. CDR3: CASSLEGENTIYF. CDR3 bases: TGCGCCAGCAGCTTGGAGGGAGAGAACACCATATATTTT. Supplemented by reference TRBV5-1 and TRBJ1-3, the full variable domain reads KAGVTQTPRYLIKTRGQQVTLSCSPISGHRSVSWYQQTPGQGLQFLFEYFSETQRNKGNFPGRFSGRQFSNSRSEMNVSTLELGDSALYLCASSLEGENTIYFGEGSWLTVV.

This rearrangement joins TRBV7-2 to TRBJ1-1; 7 bases map to TRBD1. Germline V gene data show CDR1 as SGHTA and CDR2 as FQGNSA. The CDR3 covers 15 residues. The V segment lost 1 base and the J segment 4 bases; nucleotides outside the gene matches: 6. The CDR3 loop reads CASSLGGQISTEAFF. The CDR3 DNA reads as TGTGCCAGCAGCTTAGGGGGACAGATCTCCACTGAAGCTTTCTTT.

In its sample, this clone was seen a few times. V and J are TRBV27 and TRBJ2-7; 8 positions agree with TRBD1. V lost 5 bases, J lost 3 bases, and 3 bases stayed unmatched. The germline gives CDR1 MNHEY, CDR2 SMNVEV (reference sequence). This CDR3 is built from 13 residues. The CDR3 region is CASSTTGGYEQYF. As DNA, the CDR3 is TGTGCCAGCAGTACCACAGGGGGCTACGAGCAGTACTTC.

The rearrangement uses TRBV15 and TRBJ2-5, with TRBD2 matching over 7 bases. Germline lookup yields CDR1 LNHNV and CDR2 YYDKDF (reference sequence). Trimming took 0 bases from V and 4 from J; bases not matched to a gene: 14. The CDR3 loop spans 18 amino acids. CDR3 DNA: TGTGCCACCAGCAGAGATGAGGTTAGCGCGGGGGTGTCAGAGACCCAGTACTTC. Translating gives CATSRDEVSAGVSETQYF.

This clone was seen more than once but under ten times. The V call is TRBV19, the J call TRBJ2-2, with D possibly TRBD1 on 5 matching bases. This CDR3 has 15 amino acids. Deletions cut 4 bases from V and 2 bases from J, with 11 bases between. Per the germline V gene, CDR1 is LNHDA and CDR2 is SQIVND (reference sequence). The CDR3 region has the DNA TGTGCCAGTAGTACGCAGGGAACCAACACCGGGGAGCTGTTTTTT. It translates to CASSTQGTNTGELFF.

In this sample, this clone turned up a few times. This chain joins TRBV19 and TRBJ1-3, with 8 bases aligning to TRBD1. The CDR3 totals 15 residues. CDR1 and CDR2 (germline): LNHDA, SQIVND (reference sequence). V trimming: 3 bases; J trimming: 4 bases; junction bases outside the gene matches: 5. Here the CDR3 DNA reads TGTGCCAGTAGTATTCAGGGGGCGATCGGAAACACCATATATTTT. Translation gives CASSIQGAIGNTIYF.